This TCR beta chain comes out of a study of T cells in Graves' hyperthyroidism and ophthalmopathy. Study-wide context: Peripheral blood specimens were obtained at initial diagnosis, prior to any treatment.

Findings and caveats of the study: Ophthalmopathy was predicted by the model a median of 6.5 months ahead of onset.

TCR beta CDR3 regions were amplified from RNA transcripts. The HTBI set primed first-round TCR CDR3 RT-PCR. TCRdb used MiXCR to reprocess the multiplex PCR reads, holding one entry per CDR3 protein. The sample carries around 600,000 distinct CDR3 sequences, 13% to 15% recorded once. Many counts were recorded for this clonotype. Its antigen is not known. Trimming stripped 0 bases from V and 6 bases from J, with 5 bases between. In germline, CDR1 is LGHDT, CDR2 YNNKEL (reference sequence). This CDR3 comprises 12 residues. The sequence was collected from a young woman with Graves' ophthalmopathy. V is TRBV3-1 and J is TRBJ1-1; no definite D call. The sequenced material came from blood. CDR3: CASSQDISEAFF. CDR3 bases: TGTGCCAGCAGCCAAGATATCTCTGAAGCTTTCTTT.